Listed below are T cell receptor beta chains from one sample, sequenced in a study of OX40 agonist ivuxolimab in advanced cancers. Some clones are missing from TCRdb's copy, which holds only in-frame ones; the method was immunoSEQ multiplex PCR. The data contain 55,000 to 80,000 clones, 81% of them singletons. The material sequenced was CD4+ or CD8+ T cells sorted from blood, taken in a trial of the OX40 agonist ivuxolimab. Every receptor here comes from an adult with an advanced solid tumor such as melanoma, head and neck, liver or kidney cancer. Each CDR3 is given with its conserved first and last residue. A D gene is named only where the DNA matches it firmly. The size entry is marked missing in some rows and otherwise reads once, few, many or a size class.

j_gene,abundance,v_gene,d_gene,CDR3nt,CDR3aa
TRBJ2-2,NA,TRBV10-2,TRBD1,TGCGCCAGCAAGGGACAGGTCAACACCGGGGAGCTGTTTTTT,CASKGQVNTGELFF
TRBJ2-3,few,TRBV19,NA,TGTGCCAGTAGTCGTACGGCAGATACGCAGTATTTT,CASSRTADTQYF
TRBJ2-1,NA,TRBV12-2,NA,TGTGCAAGTCGCTTACAGCAGCCCGGTGACCAATTCAATGAGCAGTTCTTC,CASRLQQPGDQFNEQFF
TRBJ2-3,NA,TRBV19,TRBD2,TGTGCCAGTAGTATCCGGGCGGGGGGGCTAAATACGCAGTATTTT,CASSIRAGGLNTQYF
TRBJ2-2,once,TRBV6-5,TRBD2,TGTGCCAGCAGTCGCGGGGGGTCCAAAGCCGGGGAGCTGTTTTTT,CASSRGGSKAGELFF
TRBJ1-5,NA,TRBV7-9,NA,TGTGCCAGCAGCTCCGAACAAAATCAGCCCCAGCATTTT,CASSSEQNQPQHF
TRBJ2-2,NA,TRBV5-6,NA,TGTGCCAGCAGCTTGGACCCATTGGGGGGGCAAACCGGGGAGCTGTTTTTT,CASSLDPLGGQTGELFF
TRBJ2-7,NA,TRBV19,NA,TGTGCCAGTAGTATAGCCGGGAGCCAGCAGTACTTC,CASSIAGSQQYF
TRBJ2-3,NA,TRBV10-3,NA,TGTGCCATCAGTGTCGACAGACCTGGGGATACGCAGTATTTT,CAISVDRPGDTQYF
TRBJ2-2,once,TRBV5-6,NA,TGTGCCAGCAGCCAGACACGGGGTGAGGTCGGGGAGCTGTTTTTT,CASSQTRGEVGELFF
TRBJ1-2,few,TRBV5-5,NA,TGTGCCAGCAGCTTGGAGTCAGCGGCTCTTAACTATGGCTACACCTTC,CASSLESAALNYGYTF
TRBJ1-1,NA,TRBV19,TRBD1,TGTGCCAGCAGTCAGGGGGCGATCACTGAAGCTTTCTTT,CASSQGAITEAFF
TRBJ2-5,NA,TRBV30,TRBD2,TGTGCCTGGAAAAAAGGACTAGCAGGACAGACCCAGTACTTC,CAWKKGLAGQTQYF
TRBJ1-1,NA,TRBV15,NA,TGTGCCACCAGCAGAGACAGAGCAATGAACACTGAAGCTTTCTTT,CATSRDRAMNTEAFF
TRBJ2-2,NA,TRBV9,NA,TGTGCCAGCAGCGTAGAGTCTGGGTACACCGGGGAGCTGTTTTTT,CASSVESGYTGELFF
TRBJ2-2,NA,TRBV7-9,NA,TGTGCCTCAGGGCAGACCCACACCGGGGAGCTGTTTTTT,CASGQTHTGELFF
TRBJ2-1,NA,TRBV7-2,NA,TGTGCCAGCAGCTACTCTGGGAGCTCCTACAATGAGCAGTTCTTC,CASSYSGSSYNEQFF
TRBJ2-1,NA,TRBV11-3,NA,TGTGCCAGCAGCTTCGGGAGAAGCTCCTACAATGAGCAGTTCTTC,CASSFGRSSYNEQFF
TRBJ1-2,NA,TRBV11-2,NA,TGTGCCAGCAGCTTAGAGGGCAGTACCAACTATGGCTACACCTTC,CASSLEGSTNYGYTF
TRBJ2-5,NA,TRBV5-6,NA,TGTGCCAGCAGCCGTGTGGGGTCTGAGACCCAGTACTTC,CASSRVGSETQYF
TRBJ2-6,NA,TRBV5-6,NA,TGTGCCAGCAGCTTGCGGGGCTCTGGGGCCAACGTCCTGACTTTC,CASSLRGSGANVLTF
TRBJ2-7,few,TRBV6-5,NA,TGTGCCAGCACCGGACAAAGCTCCTACGAGCAGTACTTC,CASTGQSSYEQYF
TRBJ2-1,few,TRBV11-2,NA,TGTGCCAGCAGCTTTGCCGGGAGAGCCTCCTACAATGAGCAGTTCTTC,CASSFAGRASYNEQFF
TRBJ1-1,NA,TRBV5-6,NA,TGTGCCAGCAGCTTGGTGGCAGGGACTGAAGCTTTCTTT,CASSLVAGTEAFF
TRBJ2-1,NA,TRBV4-1,NA,TGCGCCAGCAGCACCCCTGGGGGTTACAATGAGCAGTTCTTC,CASSTPGGYNEQFF
TRBJ2-5,once,TRBV18,NA,TGTGCCAGCTCACCACCGCACACCCGGGAGACCCAGTACTTC,CASSPPHTRETQYF
TRBJ2-3,once,TRBV5-1,NA,TGCGCCAGCAGCTTGGACCGACTGGGCACAGATACGCAGTATTTT,CASSLDRLGTDTQYF